The clone carrying this T cell receptor (beta chain) was seen at least ten times. Its target is unknown. V lost 1 base to trimming and J lost 5 bases, with 15 bases between them. The CDR3 runs to 15 residues. The germline V gene encodes CDR1 SGHTA and CDR2 FQGNSA. TCRdb redid the calling of the 5' RACE reads with MiXCR, one entry per CDR3 protein. Here the sample spans approximately 250,000 distinct CDR3 sequences, 7% to 10% being singletons. This record belongs to a study of CD8 T cells in ankylosing spondylitis. Broader study findings: There was a TCR beta motif, made of 7 or 8 highly homologous variants, that appeared characteristic of ankylosing spondylitis blood.

Source material: blood, either unsorted or a sorted T cell fraction (not recorded which). The clonotype was recovered from a female donor with ankylosing spondylitis or in good health (not recorded which). The chain uses TRBV7-2 and TRBJ2-7; D unclear. The CDR3 spells CASSLVWVGRNEQYF. The CDR3 DNA follows: TGTGCCAGCAGCTTAGTCTGGGTGGGAAGGAACGAGCAGTACTTC.